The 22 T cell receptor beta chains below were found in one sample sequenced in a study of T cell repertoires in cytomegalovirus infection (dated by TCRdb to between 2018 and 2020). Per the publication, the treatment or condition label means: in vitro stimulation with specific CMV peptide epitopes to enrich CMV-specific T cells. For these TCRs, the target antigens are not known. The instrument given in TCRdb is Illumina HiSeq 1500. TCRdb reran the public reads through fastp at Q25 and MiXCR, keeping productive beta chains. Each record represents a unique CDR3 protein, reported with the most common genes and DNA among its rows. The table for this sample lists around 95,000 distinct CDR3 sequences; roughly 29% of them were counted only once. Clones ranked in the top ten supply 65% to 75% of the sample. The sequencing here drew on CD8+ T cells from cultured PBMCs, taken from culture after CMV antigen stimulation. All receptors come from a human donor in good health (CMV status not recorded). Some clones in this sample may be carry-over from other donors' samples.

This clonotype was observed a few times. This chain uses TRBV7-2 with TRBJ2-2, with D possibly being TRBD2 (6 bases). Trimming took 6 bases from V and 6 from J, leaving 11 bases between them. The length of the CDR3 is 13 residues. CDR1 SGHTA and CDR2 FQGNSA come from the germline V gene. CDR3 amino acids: CASRRLAPGELFF. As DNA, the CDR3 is TGTGCCAGCAGGCGCCTAGCGCCCGGGGAGCTGTTTTTT.

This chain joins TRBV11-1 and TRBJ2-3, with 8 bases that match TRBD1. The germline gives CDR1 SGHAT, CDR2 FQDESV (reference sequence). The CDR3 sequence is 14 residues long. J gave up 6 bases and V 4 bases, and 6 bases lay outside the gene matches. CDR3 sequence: CASSWTGYEDTQYF. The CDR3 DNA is TGTGCCAGCAGCTGGACAGGGTATGAGGATACGCAGTATTTT. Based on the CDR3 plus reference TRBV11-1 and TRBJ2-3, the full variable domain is EAEVAQSPRYKITEKSQAVAFWCDPISGHATLYWYRQILGQGPELLVQFQDESVVDDSQLPKDRFSAERLKGVDSTLKIQPAELGDSAMYLCASSWTGYEDTQYFGPGTRLTVL.

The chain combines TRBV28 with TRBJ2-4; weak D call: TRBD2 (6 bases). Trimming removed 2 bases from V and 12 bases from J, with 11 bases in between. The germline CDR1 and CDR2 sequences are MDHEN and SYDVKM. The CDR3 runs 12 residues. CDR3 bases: TGTGCCAGCAGTTTAGGGCGGGGTGATCAGTACTTC. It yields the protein CASSLGRGDQYF.

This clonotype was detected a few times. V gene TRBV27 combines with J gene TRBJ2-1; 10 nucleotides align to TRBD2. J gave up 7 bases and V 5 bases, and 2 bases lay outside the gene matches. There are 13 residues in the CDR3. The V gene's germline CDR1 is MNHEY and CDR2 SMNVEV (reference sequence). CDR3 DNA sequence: TGTGCCAGCAGTGTGGGACTAGCGAATGAGCAGTTCTTC. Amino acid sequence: CASSVGLANEQFF.

The CDR3 here is CASSSRDRPLEQYF. The CDR3 bases are TGTGCCAGCAGCAGCCGGGACCGACCCCTGGAGCAGTACTTC. The chain joins TRBV4-2 to TRBJ2-7, with D possibly called TRBD1 or TRBD2 (5 bases each). The V end was cut by 5 bases, the J end by 7 bases, with 18 bases between. CDR3 size: 14 residues. Germline lookup yields CDR1 LGHNA and CDR2 YNFKEQ.

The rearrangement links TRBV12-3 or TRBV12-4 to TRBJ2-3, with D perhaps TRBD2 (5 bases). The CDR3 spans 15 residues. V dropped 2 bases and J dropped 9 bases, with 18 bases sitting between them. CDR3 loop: CASSLQLERWVTQYF. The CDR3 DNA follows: TGTGCCAGCAGTTTACAACTAGAGCGGTGGGTGACGCAGTATTTT.

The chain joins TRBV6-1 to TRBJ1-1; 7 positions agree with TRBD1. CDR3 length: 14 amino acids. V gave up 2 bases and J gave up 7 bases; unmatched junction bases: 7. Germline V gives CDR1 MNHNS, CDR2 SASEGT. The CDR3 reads CASSERTGTNEAFF. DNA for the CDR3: TGTGCCAGCAGTGAACGGACAGGAACGAATGAAGCTTTCTTT.

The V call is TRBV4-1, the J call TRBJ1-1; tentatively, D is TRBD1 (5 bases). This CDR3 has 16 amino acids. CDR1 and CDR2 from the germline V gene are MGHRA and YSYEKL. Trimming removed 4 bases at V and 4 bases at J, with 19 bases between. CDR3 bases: TGCGCCAGCAGCCTCAAGATTCAGGGCCCTGGCACTGAAGCTTTCTTT. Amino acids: CASSLKIQGPGTEAFF.

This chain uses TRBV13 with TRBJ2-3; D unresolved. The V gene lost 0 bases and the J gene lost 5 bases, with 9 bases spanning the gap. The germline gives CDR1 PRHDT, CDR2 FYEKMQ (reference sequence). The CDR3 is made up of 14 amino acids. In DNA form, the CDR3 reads TGTGCCAGCAGCTTAGGAGGCGGTGTAGATACGCAGTATTTT. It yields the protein CASSLGGGVDTQYF.

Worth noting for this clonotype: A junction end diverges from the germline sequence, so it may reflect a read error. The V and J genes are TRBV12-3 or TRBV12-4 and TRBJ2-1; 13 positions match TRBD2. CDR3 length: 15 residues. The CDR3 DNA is TGTGCCAGCAGTTTAGCGGGGGGACTAGCGGGGTCTCATGTCTTC. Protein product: CASSLAGGLAGSHVF.

In nucleotides, the CDR3 is TGTGCCAGCGGAGCGAGCAACACCGGGGAGCTGTTTTTT. It codes for CASGASNTGELFF. The V gene is TRBV12-3 or TRBV12-4, the J gene TRBJ2-2; D is uncertain. CDR3 length: 13 residues. V dropped 8 bases and J dropped 2 bases, with 9 bases sitting between them.

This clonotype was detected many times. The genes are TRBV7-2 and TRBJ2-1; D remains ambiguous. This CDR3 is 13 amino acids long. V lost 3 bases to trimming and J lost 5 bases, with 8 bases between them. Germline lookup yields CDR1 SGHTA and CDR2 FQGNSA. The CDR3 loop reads CASSFLSDNEQFF. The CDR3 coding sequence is TGTGCCAGCAGCTTTCTCAGCGACAATGAGCAGTTCTTC.

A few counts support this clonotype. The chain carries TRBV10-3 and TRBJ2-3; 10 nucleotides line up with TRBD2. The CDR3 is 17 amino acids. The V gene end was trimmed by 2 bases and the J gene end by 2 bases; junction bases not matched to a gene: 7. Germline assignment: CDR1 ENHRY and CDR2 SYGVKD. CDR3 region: CAISELLAGVSTDTQYF. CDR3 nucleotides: TGTGCCATCAGTGAGCTTCTAGCGGGGGTTTCCACAGATACGCAGTATTTT.

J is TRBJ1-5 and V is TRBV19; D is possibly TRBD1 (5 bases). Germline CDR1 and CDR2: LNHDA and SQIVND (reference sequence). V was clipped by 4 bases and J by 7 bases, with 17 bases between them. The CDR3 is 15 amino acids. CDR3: CASSTLGGARQPQHF. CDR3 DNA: TGTGCCAGTAGTACCCTAGGAGGGGCTCGCCAGCCCCAGCATTTT.

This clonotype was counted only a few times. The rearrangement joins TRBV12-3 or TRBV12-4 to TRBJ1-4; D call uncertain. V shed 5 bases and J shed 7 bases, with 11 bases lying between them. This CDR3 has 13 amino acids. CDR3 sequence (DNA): TGTGCCAGCAGTCCCCCGGGCAGTGAAAAACTGTTTTTT. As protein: CASSPPGSEKLFF.

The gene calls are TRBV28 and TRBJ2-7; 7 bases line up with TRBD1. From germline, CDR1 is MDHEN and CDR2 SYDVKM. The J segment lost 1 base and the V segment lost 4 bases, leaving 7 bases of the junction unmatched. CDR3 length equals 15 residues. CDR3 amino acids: CASSSRQGYSYEQYF. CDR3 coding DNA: TGTGCCAGCAGTTCTCGACAGGGATATTCCTACGAGCAGTACTTC.

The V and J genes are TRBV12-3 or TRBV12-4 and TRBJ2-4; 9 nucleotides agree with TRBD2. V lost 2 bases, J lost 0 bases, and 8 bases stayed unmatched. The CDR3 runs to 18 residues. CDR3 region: CASSLSSGGPLAKNIQYF. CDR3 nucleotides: TGTGCCAGCAGTTTATCCAGCGGGGGGCCTCTAGCCAAAAACATTCAGTACTTC.

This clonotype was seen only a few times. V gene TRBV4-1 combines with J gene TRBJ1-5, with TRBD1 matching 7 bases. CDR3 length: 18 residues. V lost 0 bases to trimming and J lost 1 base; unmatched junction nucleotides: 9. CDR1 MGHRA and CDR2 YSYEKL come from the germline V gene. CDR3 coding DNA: TGCGCCAGCAGCCAAGATCGTACAGGGGAGGCGAGCAATCAGCCCCAGCATTTT. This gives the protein CASSQDRTGEASNQPQHF.

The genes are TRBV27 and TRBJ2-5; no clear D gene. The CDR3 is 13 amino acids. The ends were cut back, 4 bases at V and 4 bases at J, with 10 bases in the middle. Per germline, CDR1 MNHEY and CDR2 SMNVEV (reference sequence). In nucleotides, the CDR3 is TGTGCCAGCAGTTCCTCTAGTGCAGAGACCCAGTACTTC. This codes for CASSSSSAETQYF.

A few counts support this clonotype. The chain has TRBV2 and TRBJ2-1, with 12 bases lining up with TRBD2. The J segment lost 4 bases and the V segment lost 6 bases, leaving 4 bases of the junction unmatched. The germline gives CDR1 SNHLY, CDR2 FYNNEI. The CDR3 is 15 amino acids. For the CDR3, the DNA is TGTGCCAGCAGGAGGACTAGCGGGGAATACAATGAGCAGTTCTTC. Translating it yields CASRRTSGEYNEQFF.

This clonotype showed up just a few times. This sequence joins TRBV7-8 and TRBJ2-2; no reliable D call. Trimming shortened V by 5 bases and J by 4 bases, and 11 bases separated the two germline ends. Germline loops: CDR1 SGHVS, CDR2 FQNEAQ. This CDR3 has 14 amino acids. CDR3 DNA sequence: TGTGCCAGCAGCCCGATCTGGGGCACCGGGGAGCTGTTTTTT. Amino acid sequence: CASSPIWGTGELFF.

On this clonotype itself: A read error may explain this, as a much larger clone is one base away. Here the CDR3 reads CASSSTYEQCF. CDR3 sequence (DNA): TGTGCCAGCAGCTCAACCTACGAGCAGTGCTTC. The rearrangement joins TRBV7-8 to TRBJ2-7; D gene ambiguous. CDR3 length: 11 residues. Germline V lookup: CDR1 SGHVS, CDR2 FQNEAQ.